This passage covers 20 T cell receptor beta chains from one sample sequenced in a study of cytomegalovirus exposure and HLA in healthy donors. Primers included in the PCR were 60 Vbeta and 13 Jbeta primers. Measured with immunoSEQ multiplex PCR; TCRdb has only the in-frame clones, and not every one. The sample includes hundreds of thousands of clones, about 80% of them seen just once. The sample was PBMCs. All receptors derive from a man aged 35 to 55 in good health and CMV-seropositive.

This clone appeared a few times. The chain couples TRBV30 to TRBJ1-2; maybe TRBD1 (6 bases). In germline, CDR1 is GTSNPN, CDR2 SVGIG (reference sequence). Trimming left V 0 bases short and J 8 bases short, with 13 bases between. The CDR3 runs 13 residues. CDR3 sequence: CAWSVLQGRGYTF. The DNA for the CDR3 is TGTGCCTGGAGTGTCTTACAGGGACGGGGCTACACCTTC. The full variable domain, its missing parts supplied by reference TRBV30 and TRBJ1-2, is SQTIHQWPATLVQPVGSPLSLECTVEGTSNPNLYWYRQAAGRGLQLLFYSVGIGQISSEVPQNLSASRPQDRQFILSSKKLLLSDSGFYLCAWSVLQGRGYTFGSGTRLTVV.

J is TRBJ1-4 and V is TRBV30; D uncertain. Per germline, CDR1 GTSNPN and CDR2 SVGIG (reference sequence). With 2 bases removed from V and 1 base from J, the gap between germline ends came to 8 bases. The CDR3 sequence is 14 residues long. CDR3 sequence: CAWSSPGTNEKLFF. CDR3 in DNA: TGTGCCTGGAGTTCGCCGGGAACTAATGAAAAACTGTTTTTT.

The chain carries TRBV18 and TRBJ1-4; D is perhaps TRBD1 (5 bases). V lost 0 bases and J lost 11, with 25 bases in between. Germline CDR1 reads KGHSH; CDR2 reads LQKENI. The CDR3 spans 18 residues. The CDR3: CASSPPDRNVGGFGKLFF. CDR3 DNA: TGTGCCAGCTCACCACCAGACAGAAATGTAGGCGGTTTCGGGAAACTGTTTTTT.

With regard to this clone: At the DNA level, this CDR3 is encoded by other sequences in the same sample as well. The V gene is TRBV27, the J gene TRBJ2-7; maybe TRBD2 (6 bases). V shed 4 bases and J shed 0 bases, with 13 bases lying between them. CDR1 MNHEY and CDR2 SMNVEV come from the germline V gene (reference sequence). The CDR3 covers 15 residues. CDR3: CASSYGAGSSYEQYF. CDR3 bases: TGTGCCAGCAGTTATGGAGCGGGTAGCTCCTACGAGCAGTACTTC.

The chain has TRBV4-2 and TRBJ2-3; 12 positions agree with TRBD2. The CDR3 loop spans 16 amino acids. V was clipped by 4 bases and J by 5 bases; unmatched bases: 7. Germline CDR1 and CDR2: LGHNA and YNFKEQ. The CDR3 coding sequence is TGTGCCAGCAGCCTTTCACCGGGACTAGCGGGAGATACGCAGTATTTT. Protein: CASSLSPGLAGDTQYF.

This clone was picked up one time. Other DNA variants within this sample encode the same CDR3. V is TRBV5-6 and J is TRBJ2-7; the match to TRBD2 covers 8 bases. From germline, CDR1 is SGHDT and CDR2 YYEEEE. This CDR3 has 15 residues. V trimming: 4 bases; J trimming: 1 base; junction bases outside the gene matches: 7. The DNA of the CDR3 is TGTGCCAGCAGCCGGGGGCTAGCGGGTTCCTACGAGCAGTACTTC. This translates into CASSRGLAGSYEQYF.

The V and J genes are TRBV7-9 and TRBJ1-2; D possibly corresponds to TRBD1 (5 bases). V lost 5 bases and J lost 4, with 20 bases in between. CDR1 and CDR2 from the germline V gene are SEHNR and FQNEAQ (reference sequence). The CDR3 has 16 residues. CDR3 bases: TGTGCCAGCAGCCCGGGGGACGGAGGGCTCGTCTATGGCTACACCTTC. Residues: CASSPGDGGLVYGYTF.

The CDR3 bases are TGTGCCAGCAGCTCGTTAGCGGGAGTGGGCGATGAGCAGTTCTTC. Translation gives CASSSLAGVGDEQFF. The chain is built from TRBV7-8 and TRBJ2-1, with TRBD2 matching over 9 bases. The CDR3 is made up of 15 amino acids. Germline assignment: CDR1 SGHVS and CDR2 FQNEAQ. V was clipped by 4 bases and J by 8 bases; unmatched bases: 9.

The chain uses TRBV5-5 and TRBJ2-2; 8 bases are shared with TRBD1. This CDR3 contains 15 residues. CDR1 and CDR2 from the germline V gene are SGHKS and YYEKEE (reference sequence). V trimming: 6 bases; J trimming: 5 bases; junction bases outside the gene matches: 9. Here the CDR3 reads CASTRTGYTTGELFF. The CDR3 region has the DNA TGTGCCAGCACCCGGACAGGGTATACAACCGGGGAGCTGTTTTTT.

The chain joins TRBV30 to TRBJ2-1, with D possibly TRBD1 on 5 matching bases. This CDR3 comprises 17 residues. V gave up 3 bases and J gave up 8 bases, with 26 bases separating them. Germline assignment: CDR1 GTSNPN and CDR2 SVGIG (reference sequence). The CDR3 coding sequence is TGTGCCTGGAGCCTAAGGGGTGAGATTCCTTATAGCTATGAGCAGTTCTTC. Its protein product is CAWSLRGEIPYSYEQFF.

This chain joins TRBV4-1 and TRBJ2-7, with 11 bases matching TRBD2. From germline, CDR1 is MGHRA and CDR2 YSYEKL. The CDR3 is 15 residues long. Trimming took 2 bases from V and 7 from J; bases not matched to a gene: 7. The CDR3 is CASSQKLAGVGEQYF. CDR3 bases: TGCGCCAGCAGCCAAAAACTAGCGGGAGTGGGAGAGCAGTACTTC.

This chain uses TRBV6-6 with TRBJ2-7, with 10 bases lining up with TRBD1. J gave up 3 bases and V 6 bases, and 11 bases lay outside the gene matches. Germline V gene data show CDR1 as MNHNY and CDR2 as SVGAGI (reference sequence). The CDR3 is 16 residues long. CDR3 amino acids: CASRSWDRGAGYEQYV. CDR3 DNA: TGTGCCAGCAGATCTTGGGACAGGGGAGCAGGCTACGAGCAGTACGTC.

Here the CDR3 reads CASKDAGVRETQYF. CDR3 sequence (DNA): TGCGCCAGCAAGGACGCGGGAGTTCGCGAGACCCAGTACTTC. This rearrangement joins TRBV5-1 to TRBJ2-5; 7 bases match TRBD2. The J segment lost 5 bases and the V segment lost 6 bases, leaving 10 bases of the junction unmatched. CDR1 is SGHRS, CDR2 YFSETQ, per germline. CDR3 length: 14 amino acids.

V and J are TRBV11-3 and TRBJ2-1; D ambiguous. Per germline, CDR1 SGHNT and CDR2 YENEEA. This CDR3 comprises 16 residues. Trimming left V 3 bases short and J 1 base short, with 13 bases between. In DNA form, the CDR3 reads TGTGCCAGCAGCTTTCCGTCGGCGGTTTCCTACAATGAGCAGTTCTTC. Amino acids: CASSFPSAVSYNEQFF.

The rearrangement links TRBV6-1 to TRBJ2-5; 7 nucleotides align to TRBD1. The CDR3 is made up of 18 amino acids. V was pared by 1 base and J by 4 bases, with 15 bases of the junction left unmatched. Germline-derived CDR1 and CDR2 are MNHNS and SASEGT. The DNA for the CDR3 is TGTGCCAGCAGTGAAGACACCGGGACAGACCCCCGGGGAGAGACCCAGTACTTC. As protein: CASSEDTGTDPRGETQYF.

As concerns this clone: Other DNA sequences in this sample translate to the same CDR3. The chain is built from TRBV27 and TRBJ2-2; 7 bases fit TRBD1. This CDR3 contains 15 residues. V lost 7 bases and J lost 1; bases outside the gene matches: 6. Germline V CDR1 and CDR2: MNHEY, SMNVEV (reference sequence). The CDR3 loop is CASTPDRVNTGELFF. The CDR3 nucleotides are TGTGCCAGCACCCCCGACAGGGTGAACACCGGGGAGCTGTTTTTT.

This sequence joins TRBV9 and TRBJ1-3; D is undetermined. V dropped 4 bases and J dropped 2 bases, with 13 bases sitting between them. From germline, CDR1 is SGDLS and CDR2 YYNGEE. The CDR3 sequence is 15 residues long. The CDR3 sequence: CASSPSLGTGNTIYF. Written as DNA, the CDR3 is TGTGCCAGCAGCCCTAGCCTAGGGACTGGAAACACCATATATTTT.

Written as DNA, the CDR3 is TGTGCCAGCTCACCGGACAGGGGCAGCAATCAGCCCCAGCATTTT. The encoded protein is CASSPDRGSNQPQHF. The chain links TRBV18 to TRBJ1-5, with TRBD1 identical over 9 bases. This CDR3 has 15 amino acids. Germline CDR1 is KGHSH and CDR2 is LQKENI. V lost 3 bases, J lost 1 base, and 1 base stayed unmatched.

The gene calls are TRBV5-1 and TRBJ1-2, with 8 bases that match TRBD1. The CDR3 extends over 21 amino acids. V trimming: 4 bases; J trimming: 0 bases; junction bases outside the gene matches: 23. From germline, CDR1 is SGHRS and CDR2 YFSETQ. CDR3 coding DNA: TGCGCCAGCAGCCGTGGCCTGTATCCCTCCACTGACAGGGGTTCTAACTATGGCTACACCTTC. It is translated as CASSRGLYPSTDRGSNYGYTF.

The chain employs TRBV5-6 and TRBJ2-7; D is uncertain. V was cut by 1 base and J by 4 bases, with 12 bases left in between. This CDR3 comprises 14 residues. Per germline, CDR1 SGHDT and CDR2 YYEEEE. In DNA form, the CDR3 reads TGTGCCAGCAGCTTGCCGACGCCGCGGTACGAGCAGTACTTC. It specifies CASSLPTPRYEQYF.